Detailed here is one T cell receptor (beta chain). Antigen: not known. The data were taken from a study of high-grade serous ovarian cancer treatment subgroups. For the study at large: Samples averaged 14,192 reads and roughly 7,500 unique TCR beta rearrangements.

Sequencing was performed with immunoSEQ multiplex PCR; in TCRdb, only in-frame clones are kept and a portion is missing. The profile shows 4,500 or so clones, roughly 82% of them singletons. The germline V gene encodes CDR1 MNHEY and CDR2 SMNVEV (reference sequence). V dropped 5 bases and J dropped 0 bases, with 16 bases sitting between them. The CDR3 is 17 residues long. The tumor samples were collected prior to definitive surgery or chemotherapy. Notes on the study in general: Repertoire similarity ranged roughly 0.11 to 0.85 between tumors of one patient. Without spatial data, bulk sequencing limits insight into HGSC tumor diversity. CDR1 and CDR2 were left unanalyzed; analyses focused on CDR3.

The source material was tumor tissue. The chain recombines TRBV27 with TRBJ1-4, with D perhaps matching TRBD1 (5 bases). This receptor was obtained from a human donor with high-grade serous ovarian cancer. CDR3 nucleotides: TGTGCCAGCAGTCCCCAGGGAGGGAGTGCAACTAATGAAAAACTGTTTTTT. It translates to CASSPQGGSATNEKLFF.